The sequence of this TCR beta chain was determined in a study of shared clonotypes between healthy human individuals. Assay: immunoSEQ multiplex PCR; the TCRdb copy retains only in-frame clones and omits some. The sample contains around 1.4 million clones, 98% of which appear only once. V was cut by 4 bases and J by 0 bases, with 10 bases left in between. The CDR3 spans 15 residues. CDR1 is MNHEY, CDR2 SMNVEV, per germline (reference sequence). The gene calls are TRBV27 and TRBJ1-3; D is ambiguous. Sequencing input: naive CD4+ T cells sorted from blood. Subset indicated: CD45RA+ positively selected. This TCR was recovered from a man aged 25-40 years in good health. CDR3 loop: CASSSGSYSGNTIYF. The CDR3 bases are TGTGCCAGCAGTTCGGGCAGTTACTCTGGAAACACCATATATTTT.